The TCR beta chain described here comes from a study of cytomegalovirus exposure and HLA in healthy donors. Comment on this clone: Its antigen is undetermined.

Study-wide results and caveats: In a later analysis, TCR beta V- and J-gene trimming showed a link to a missense DCLRE1C variant. Some highly shared sequence variants likely arose as a pipeline artifact.

Germline loops: CDR1 SGHAT, CDR2 FQNNGV. This CDR3 contains 15 residues. Unmatched junction bases numbered 12, after V lost 4 bases and J lost 6 bases. 13 Jbeta primers and 60 Vbeta primers were used for the PCR. Method: immunoSEQ multiplex PCR; TCRdb's copy keeps in-frame clones and lacks some. The sample comprises some 160,000 clones, 65% to 85% of which are singletons, and 2% to 2.5% rests with the top ten. The source of this sequence is a man aged 60 to 75 in good health and CMV-seronegative. The specimen was PBMCs. The gene calls are TRBV11-2 and TRBJ2-7, with TRBD2 identical over 7 bases. CDR3 sequence reads: CASSSGSGVNVEQYF. The CDR3 DNA sequence: TGTGCCAGCAGCTCCGGGAGCGGGGTTAACGTCGAGCAGTACTTC.